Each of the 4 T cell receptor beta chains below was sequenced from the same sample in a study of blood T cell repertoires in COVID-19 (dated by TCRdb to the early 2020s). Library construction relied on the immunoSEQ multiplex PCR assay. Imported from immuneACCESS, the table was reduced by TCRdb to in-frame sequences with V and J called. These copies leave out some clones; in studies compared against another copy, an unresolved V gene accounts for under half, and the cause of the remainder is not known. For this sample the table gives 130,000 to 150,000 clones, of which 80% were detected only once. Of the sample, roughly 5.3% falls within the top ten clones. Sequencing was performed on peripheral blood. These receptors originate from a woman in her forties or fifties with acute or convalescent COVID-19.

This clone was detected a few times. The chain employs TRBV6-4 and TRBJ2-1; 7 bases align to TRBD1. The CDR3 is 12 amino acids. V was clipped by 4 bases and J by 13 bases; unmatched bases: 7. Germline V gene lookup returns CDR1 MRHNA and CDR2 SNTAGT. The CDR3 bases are TGTGCCAGCAGTGTGGAAGGGGGCAAACAGTTCTTC. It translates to CASSVEGGKQFF.

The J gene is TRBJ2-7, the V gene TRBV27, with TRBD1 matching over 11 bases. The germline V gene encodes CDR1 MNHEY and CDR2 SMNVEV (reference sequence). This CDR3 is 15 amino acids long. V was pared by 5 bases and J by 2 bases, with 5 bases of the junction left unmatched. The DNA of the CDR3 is TGTGCCAGCAGTGACCCGGGACAGGGGGCCTACGAGCAGTACTTC. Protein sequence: CASSDPGQGAYEQYF.

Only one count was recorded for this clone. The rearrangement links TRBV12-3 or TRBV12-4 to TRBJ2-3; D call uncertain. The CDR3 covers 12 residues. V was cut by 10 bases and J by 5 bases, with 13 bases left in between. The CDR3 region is CATRFSKDTQYF. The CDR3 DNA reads TGTGCCACGAGGTTTTCCAAAGATACGCAGTATTTT.

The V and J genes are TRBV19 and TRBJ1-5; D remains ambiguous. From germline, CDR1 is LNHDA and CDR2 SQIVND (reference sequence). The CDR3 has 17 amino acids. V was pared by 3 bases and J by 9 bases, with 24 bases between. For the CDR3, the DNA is TGTGCCAGTAGTATGAGCCCAATGGGTACGGGAAACGTGCCCCAGCATTTT. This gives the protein CASSMSPMGTGNVPQHF. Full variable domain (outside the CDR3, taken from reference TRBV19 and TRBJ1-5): DGGITQSPKYLFRKEGQNVTLSCEQNLNHDAMYWYRQDPGQGLRLIYYSQIVNDFQKGDIAEGYSVSREKKESFPLTVTSAQKNPTAFYLCASSMSPMGTGNVPQHFGDGTRLSIL.